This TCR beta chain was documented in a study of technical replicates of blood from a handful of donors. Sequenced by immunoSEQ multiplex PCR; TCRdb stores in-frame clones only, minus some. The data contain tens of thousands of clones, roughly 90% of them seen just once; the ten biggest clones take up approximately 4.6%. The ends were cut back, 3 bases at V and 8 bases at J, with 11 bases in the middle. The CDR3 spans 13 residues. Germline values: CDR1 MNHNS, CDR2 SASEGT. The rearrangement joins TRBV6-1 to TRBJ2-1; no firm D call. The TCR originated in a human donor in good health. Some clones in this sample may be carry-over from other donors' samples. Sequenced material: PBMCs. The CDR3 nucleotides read TGTGCCAGCAGTGATGGCCTGTCGTATGAGCAGTTCTTC. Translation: CASSDGLSYEQFF.